The entry that follows covers one T cell receptor (beta chain) sequence. Its antigen remains unidentified. The sample belongs to a study of shared clonotypes between healthy human individuals. Germline CDR1 SGHRS, CDR2 YFSETQ. Between the trimmed V and J ends, which lost 2 bases and 8 bases, there was a span of 13 bases. The CDR3 totals 13 residues. Regarding the study as a whole: It was expected that sequencing depth would affect clonotype sharing among donors. Few donors limited the genetic and exposure-history diversity represented.

At the deep level, the assay was run. When replicate PCRs were run on sorted subsets, they used 200 ng DNA, some 29,000 T cell genomes. The protocol was immunoSEQ multiplex PCR, while the TCRdb copy is restricted to in-frame clones and leaves out a portion. The repertoire holds 2 million to 2.5 million clones, with nearly 97% as singletons. The TCR was taken from a man between 18 and 35 years old in good health. The V call is TRBV5-1, the J call TRBJ1-2; D perhaps matches TRBD1 (6 bases). Sequenced: naive CD4+ T cells sorted from blood. The subset: CD45RA+ positively selected. In DNA, the CDR3 is TGCGCCAGCAGCTTCAGGGGAAGTGGGGGCTACACCTTC. Translation gives CASSFRGSGGYTF. The variable domain in full, with the rest retrieved from reference TRBV5-1 and TRBJ1-2, is KAGVTQTPRYLIKTRGQQVTLSCSPISGHRSVSWYQQTPGQGLQFLFEYFSETQRNKGNFPGRFSGRQFSNSRSEMNVSTLELGDSALYLCASSFRGSGGYTFGSGTRLTVV.